These T cell receptor beta chains were read from a single sample in a study of blood T cell repertoires in COVID-19. Sequencing was performed with immunoSEQ multiplex PCR; in TCRdb, only in-frame clones are kept and a portion is missing. Among 220,000 or so clones listed, roughly 84% were seen once. The specimen sequenced was peripheral blood. All receptors come from a woman older than 75 with acute or convalescent COVID-19. Each CDR3 is given with its conserved first and last residue. Each record gives: D gene, clone size, J gene, CDR3 length, V gene, CDR3 DNA, CDR3 protein. D genes are given only for firm matches. Clone size is shown for a subset of rows, as once, few, many or a class of expanded clone.

>TRBD2|-|TRBJ2-3|17|TRBV5-5
TGTGCCAGCAGCTTAGAGGCTGGCGGGGGGGCCGCAGATACGCAGTATTTT
CASSLEAGGGAADTQYF
>TRBD2|-|TRBJ2-7|16|TRBV6-1
TGTGCCAGCAGTGAAGGATGGGGGGGTCCCCTCTACGAGCAGTACTTC
CASSEGWGGPLYEQYF
>-|once|TRBJ1-1|12|TRBV3-1/TRBV3-2
TGTGCCAGCAGCCGGACAGCCACTGAAGCTTTCTTT
CASSRTATEAFF
>TRBD1|-|TRBJ2-7|15|TRBV7-2
TGTGCCAGCAGCTTGGACAGGGCGGCGTCCTACGAGCAGTACTTC
CASSLDRAASYEQYF
>-|-|TRBJ2-4|16|TRBV25-1
TGTGCCAGCAGTGAATTTGCAGGGTGGGACAAAAACATTCAGTACTTC
CASSEFAGWDKNIQYF
>TRBD1|-|TRBJ2-7|16|TRBV6-2/TRBV6-3
TGTGCCAGCAGTTACTCGGGGCAGGGGGACTCCTACGAGCAGTACTTC
CASSYSGQGDSYEQYF
>-|few|TRBJ1-2|11|TRBV7-3
TGTGCCAGCGGGCAGGGCAATGGCTACACCTTC
CASGQGNGYTF
>-|-|TRBJ1-6|13|TRBV6-4
TGTGCCAGCAGTGACAGGAGTGCTTCACCCCTCCACTTT
CASSDRSASPLHF
>TRBD2|-|TRBJ2-1|16|TRBV11-2
TGTGCCAGCAGCTTAGAGGGACTAGCGGCTTCGGATGAGCAGTTCTTC
CASSLEGLAASDEQFF
>-|-|TRBJ2-1|16|TRBV7-3
TGTGCCAGCAGCTTATCTCACGGGAGCTCCTACAATGAGCAGTTCTTC
CASSLSHGSSYNEQFF
>TRBD1|-|TRBJ1-6|14|TRBV9
TGTGCCAGCAGCGAACAGGGGGCGCGTTCACCCCTCCACTTT
CASSEQGARSPLHF
>TRBD1|-|TRBJ1-5|14|TRBV6-5
TGTGCCAGCAGAACGGACAGACAGGGACAGCCCCAGCATTTT
CASRTDRQGQPQHF
>-|-|TRBJ2-5|14|TRBV9
TGTGCCAGCAGCGTAGACAGATCCCAAGAGACCCAGTACTTC
CASSVDRSQETQYF
>TRBD2|-|TRBJ2-1|13|TRBV9
TGTGCCAGCAGCGTAGCTAGCGGGAATGAGCAGTTCTTC
CASSVASGNEQFF
>-|-|TRBJ1-5|16|TRBV19
TGTGCCAGTAGTTCCCGGGACTCCCATAGCAATCAGCCCCAGCATTTT
CASSSRDSHSNQPQHF
>TRBD1|-|TRBJ2-3|17|TRBV19
TGTGCCAGTAGTATAGGACAGGGGGGTGTCCCGCAAGATACGCAGTATTTT
CASSIGQGGVPQDTQYF
>-|-|TRBJ1-2|13|TRBV29-1
TGCAGCGTTACCGCCACAGGGTCTGATCTCTACACCTTC
CSVTATGSDLYTF
>TRBD2|-|TRBJ2-1|14|TRBV7-9
TGTGCCAGCAGCTTAGGAGGGACTAGCAATGAGCAGTTCTTC
CASSLGGTSNEQFF
>TRBD1|-|TRBJ2-7|15|TRBV11-2
TGTGCCAGCAGAGTCCAGGGACAGGGTGCCTACGAGCAGTACTTC
CASRVQGQGAYEQYF
>-|-|TRBJ1-1|16|TRBV27
TGTGCCAGCAGGGAATATCAGGGAAAGGTGAACACTGAAGCTTTCTTT
CASREYQGKVNTEAFF
>TRBD1|-|TRBJ1-2|15|TRBV19
TGTGCCAGTCGTGGTGGGGGACAGGCTAACTATGGCTACACCTTC
CASRGGGQANYGYTF
>TRBD1|many|TRBJ1-4|16|TRBV6-1
TGTGCCAGCAGTGAAGGGACAGGAAAGGGTAATGAAAAACTGTTTTTT
CASSEGTGKGNEKLFF
>-|-|TRBJ2-2|17|TRBV21-1
TGTGCCAGCAGCACGTTTCGTAACAGGGTAAGATCCGGGGAGCTGTTTTTT
CASSTFRNRVRSGELFF
>-|-|TRBJ1-2|14|TRBV19
TGTGCCAGTAGTTCTAAAGGAGCTAACTATGGCTACACCTTC
CASSSKGANYGYTF
>-|-|TRBJ1-3|13|TRBV28
TGTGCCAGCAGTTTTACGGGAGGAAACACCATATATTTT
CASSFTGGNTIYF
>-|-|TRBJ2-1|13|TRBV20-1
TGCAGTGCTAGTTCCGTCTCCTACAATGAGCAGTTCTTC
CSASSVSYNEQFF
>-|-|TRBJ1-2|15|TRBV5-4
TGTGCCAGCAGCTTGATAGGACAGCTCCGCGGTGGCTACACCTTC
CASSLIGQLRGGYTF
>TRBD1|-|TRBJ2-2|14|TRBV2
TGTGCCAGCAGTGGACAGGGGTCCACCGGGGAGCTGTTTTTT
CASSGQGSTGELFF
>-|-|TRBJ1-1|13|TRBV5-1
TGCGCCAGCAGCCCCAATTTGAACACTGAAGCTTTCTTT
CASSPNLNTEAFF
>-|-|TRBJ1-2|14|TRBV5-5
TGTGCCAGCAGCTTGGAATGGGCTACCGATGGCTACACCTTC
CASSLEWATDGYTF
>TRBD1|once|TRBJ2-5|18|TRBV11-3
TGTGCCAGCAGCTTAGACAAGATAGGAGGACAGGGTGAAGAGACCCAGTACTTC
CASSLDKIGGQGEETQYF
>-|-|TRBJ1-5|13|TRBV10-3
TGTGCCATCAGTGAAAATCTGAATCAGCCCCAGCATTTT
CAISENLNQPQHF
>-|once|TRBJ1-2|12|TRBV19
TGTGCCAGTAGTATACCAAACTATGGCTACACCTTC
CASSIPNYGYTF
>-|-|TRBJ1-4|14|TRBV7-6
TGTGCCAGCAGCTCTCTCGGGTTCGGAGAAAAACTGTTTTTT
CASSSLGFGEKLFF
>-|once|TRBJ1-5|14|TRBV6-5
TGTGCCGCAGCATCGATCCGGAGTTATGGGCCCCAGCATTTT
CAAASIRSYGPQHF
>TRBD1|-|TRBJ2-7|16|TRBV23-1
TGCGCCAGCAGTCAAGGGGGACAGGGGTGCTCCTACGAGCAGTACTTC
CASSQGGQGCSYEQYF
>-|-|TRBJ1-1|16|TRBV4-1
TGCGCCAGCAGCCAAGTTGAGGGTCTGGCGAACACTGAAGCTTTCTTT
CASSQVEGLANTEAFF
>TRBD1|-|TRBJ2-7|16|TRBV4-2
TGTGCCAGCAGCCAAGACATTACAGGGGCGACCTACGAGCAGTACTTC
CASSQDITGATYEQYF
>-|-|TRBJ1-2|13|TRBV18
TGTGCCAGCTCACGGTCAGGGGTTGATGGCTACACCTTC
CASSRSGVDGYTF
>TRBD1|-|TRBJ2-3|15|TRBV28
TGTGCCAGCAGTTTATTGGGACAGGGTGCAGATACGCAGTATTTT
CASSLLGQGADTQYF